This T cell receptor beta chain was recorded in a study of cytomegalovirus exposure and HLA in healthy donors. The PCR contained 60 Vbeta and 13 Jbeta primers. Measured with immunoSEQ multiplex PCR; TCRdb has only the in-frame clones, and not every one. The data show 60,000 to 90,000 clones, with 65% to 75% seen just once and less than 9% held by the top ten. The V end was cut by 5 bases, the J end by 4 bases, with 2 bases between. Germline V CDR1 and CDR2: SGHVS, FQNEAQ. CDR3 length equals 10 residues. Findings and caveats of the study: Both high specificity and high sensitivity reportedly marked the classifier's diagnosis of cytomegalovirus status. It was approximately 160 TCR beta chains that were listed as cytomegalovirus-associated. Later work showed greater clonal expansion in HLA-associated TCR beta chains than in equally common others. Some V segments, including TRBV6-2 and TRBV6-3, were excluded as indistinguishable.

On this clone: As yet, its antigen is unknown.

Sequenced input: PBMCs. The chain joins TRBV7-8 to TRBJ2-5; D unclear. This TCR came from a man aged 40-49 years in good health and CMV-seropositive. The CDR3 reads CASSRETQYF. DNA of the CDR3: TGTGCCAGCAGCCGAGAGACCCAGTACTTC.